These T cell receptor beta chains were read from a single sample in a study of T cells in Graves' hyperthyroidism and ophthalmopathy. Using its own MiXCR run on the multiplex PCR reads, TCRdb lists one record per CDR3 protein. The data show hundreds of thousands of distinct CDR3 sequences, around 17% seen once. Specimen: blood. All receptors derive from a woman younger than 30 with Graves' hyperthyroidism. The CDR3 runs from the conserved cysteine through the conserved F or W.

V gene	J gene	CDR3 protein
TRBV6-4	TRBJ2-3	CASSFVAGSTDTQYF
TRBV12-3/TRBV12-4	TRBJ1-1	CASNNRGTNTEAFF
TRBV5-1	TRBJ2-2	CASSLEGRTPGELFF
TRBV20-1	TRBJ1-2	CSARTGEGYTF
TRBV20-1	TRBJ2-3	CSAPRGRGGRTDTQYF
TRBV29-1	TRBJ2-7	CSASLAGRYEQYF
TRBV7-6	TRBJ2-5	CASSLAQTGGRETQYF
TRBV11-3	TRBJ1-2	CASSLADSINYGYTF
TRBV7-3	TRBJ2-7	CASSRQVASGGSHEQYF
TRBV5-1	TRBJ1-4	CASSPTGGPSTNEKLFF
TRBV10-3	TRBJ2-3	CAISDFPRVQGGTSGYTDTQYF
TRBV19	TRBJ2-3	CASSDRVRGTDTQYF
TRBV28	TRBJ2-7	CASSSEMSSYEQYF
TRBV24-1	TRBJ1-2	CATSDHRGHDGYTF
TRBV7-2	TRBJ2-5	CASSLSPGGTQYF
TRBV12-3/TRBV12-4	TRBJ2-2	CASSLEGGELFF
TRBV10-3	TRBJ2-5	CAIRGAAGASGEQETQYF
TRBV6-1	TRBJ2-7	CASSSTTSGSSYEQYF
TRBV10-3	TRBJ2-3	CAISELGAGPDTQYF
TRBV6-1	TRBJ1-1	CASSHPPGQVETEAFF
TRBV27	TRBJ2-3	CASSLELAVSDTQYF
TRBV10-3	TRBJ2-5	CAISRKTAVGGTQYF
TRBV24-1	TRBJ1-2	CATSAFSDSHPYGYTF
TRBV4-3	TRBJ2-1	CASSQLAGGFNEQFF
TRBV6-1	TRBJ2-7	CASRGLSPTREQYF
TRBV7-2	TRBJ1-5	CASSSGQGGYNQPQHF
TRBV30	TRBJ2-7	CAWSGVRYEQYF
TRBV5-1	TRBJ2-1	CASSPSGPYNEQFF
TRBV7-2	TRBJ1-1	CASSFRGTPMNTEAFF
TRBV10-3	TRBJ2-5	CAISEPLSGGAQETQYF
TRBV4-3	TRBJ2-3	CASSRTGTSEDTQYF
TRBV27	TRBJ2-7	CASSSGGMYEQYF
TRBV12-5	TRBJ1-2	CASGPRVLHANYGYTF
TRBV7-9	TRBJ2-1	CASSPRASRDFNEQFF
TRBV20-1	TRBJ1-5	CSARAPGGRYNQPQHF
TRBV28	TRBJ2-7	CASSPSLEAYEQYF